This section outlines one TCR beta chain sequence together with its context. Germline trimming cut 5 bases from V and 3 bases from J; bases unmatched to any gene: 8. The CDR3 consists of 16 residues. Looked up from germline, CDR1 is MNHNY and CDR2 is SVGAGI (reference sequence). The assay was immunoSEQ multiplex PCR, and TCRdb's table has in-frame clones only and misses some. The data hold around 42,000 clones, with 60% to 70% observed a single time. The sample is drawn from a study of cytotoxic CD8 clonotypes in ibrutinib-treated CLL. As for the study in general: 11 relapsed/refractory, some 16 treatment-naive; approximately 18 IGHV unmutated. By median roughly 72 months, about twelve had progressed and 14 stayed remitted; responses had been 2 complete and approximately 24 partial.

This chain uses TRBV6-6 with TRBJ1-5; 9 bases agree with TRBD1. The sequence was obtained from a human donor with chronic lymphocytic leukemia. The sample was PBMCs, taken after 24 months of ibrutinib treatment. The CDR3 DNA follows: TGTGCCAGCAGTACCCCACGGGACAGGGTCAATCAGCCCCAGCATTTT. Its protein product is CASSTPRDRVNQPQHF.